The 28 T cell receptor beta chains in this list originate from one sample, sequenced in a study of blood T cell repertoires in COVID-19 (dated by TCRdb to the early 2020s). Libraries were made using the immunoSEQ multiplex PCR assay. TCRdb carries this immuneACCESS record with in-frame sequences only. Its versions omit some clonotypes, under half of them owing to an unresolved V gene in the studies checked, with the rest unexplained. The sample table shows 90,000 or so clones, and roughly nine tenths are seen once. The ten largest account for about 1.8% of the sample. The source material was peripheral blood. The receptors were gathered from a human donor with active COVID-19. The donor label of this sample is uncertain.

The chain joins TRBV5-1 to TRBJ2-1, with TRBD2 matching 14 bases. With 2 bases clipped from V and 4 bases from J, the junction kept 5 bases outside the gene matches. CDR1 SGHRS and CDR2 YFSETQ come from the germline V gene. This CDR3 is built from 17 residues. In DNA form, the CDR3 reads TGCGCCAGCAGCTTAACCGGGACTAGCGGGGGTTACAATGAGCAGTTCTTC. Its translation is CASSLTGTSGGYNEQFF.

The J gene is TRBJ2-5, the V gene TRBV25-1, with unresolved D. V was shortened by 3 bases and J by 4 bases, with 12 bases between the two germline ends. CDR1 and CDR2 from the germline V gene are MGHDK and SYGVNS. The CDR3 extends over 14 amino acids. The DNA of the CDR3 is TGTGCCAGCAGTGATCCCGCTATTTCAGAGACCCAGTACTTC. As protein: CASSDPAISETQYF.

About this clone itself: Other nucleotide sequences in the sample specify the same CDR3. The chain employs TRBV5-4 and TRBJ2-3; 7 nucleotides line up with TRBD2. V shed 4 bases and J 4 bases; nucleotides not matched to a gene: 18. Germline V CDR1 and CDR2: SGHNT, YYREEE (reference sequence). The length of the CDR3 is 18 residues. The chain's CDR3 is CASSPGLAVGGTSDTQYF. CDR3 nucleotide sequence: TGTGCCAGCAGCCCCGGGTTAGCGGTGGGGGGGACTTCAGATACGCAGTATTTT.

This chain joins TRBV6-5 and TRBJ1-5, with D perhaps TRBD1 (5 bases). The CDR3 extends over 13 amino acids. The V and J ends lost 2 bases and 4 bases respectively, with 6 bases between them. CDR1 and CDR2 (germline): MNHEY, SVGAGI. CDR3 region: CASSYGGNQPQHF. CDR3 DNA: TGTGCCAGCAGTTACGGGGGGAATCAGCCCCAGCATTTT.

The CDR3 loop is CASSPKFGAVPYNEQFF. Written as DNA, the CDR3 is TGTGCCAGCAGCCCCAAGTTTGGGGCGGTCCCCTACAATGAGCAGTTCTTC. This chain connects TRBV7-3 to TRBJ2-1; D possibly corresponds to TRBD1 (5 bases). Germline V gene lookup returns CDR1 SGHTA and CDR2 FQGTGA. The length of the CDR3 is 17 residues. Trimming left V 5 bases short and J 2 bases short, with 19 bases between.

This clone is a singleton in its sample. This sequence joins TRBV7-9 and TRBJ2-3; 8 bases map to TRBD2. The CDR3 runs 15 residues. Germline V CDR1 and CDR2: SEHNR, FQNEAQ (reference sequence). V lost 3 bases and J lost 8; bases outside the gene matches: 10. CDR3 coding DNA: TGTGCCAGCAGCTTGGGAGCGGGGGAAGTTGGTACGCAGTATTTT. Its protein is CASSLGAGEVGTQYF.

The V and J genes are TRBV19 and TRBJ2-2; 9 bases align to TRBD1. Trimming removed 10 bases from V and 4 bases from J; junction bases left unmatched: 10. The CDR3 is 15 residues long. CDR1 LNHDA and CDR2 SQIVND come from the germline V gene (reference sequence). The CDR3 DNA follows: TGTGCCACAAGACCAGGACAGGGGCGCACCGGGGAGCTGTTTTTT. Protein sequence: CATRPGQGRTGELFF.

This clone was seen more than once but under ten times. V and J are TRBV14 and TRBJ2-7, with D possibly TRBD2 on 7 matching bases. Looked up from germline, CDR1 is SGHDN and CDR2 is FVKESK. Deletions cut 2 bases from V and 2 bases from J, with 22 bases between. The CDR3 contains 18 residues. In DNA, the CDR3 is TGTGCCAGCAGCCAATTCCCACGTGGGGGCCGGGGGGCCTACGAGCAGTACTTC. Translating gives CASSQFPRGGRGAYEQYF.

Worth noting for this clone: The junction departs from the called germline gene at one end, perhaps through a read error. This chain's CDR3 is CASSLAPGDTDTQYF. The CDR3 DNA reads as TGTGCTAGCAGCTTAGCGCCGGGGGACACAGATACGCAGTATTTT. The genes are TRBV7-7 and TRBJ2-3, with D possibly matching TRBD2 (6 bases). CDR1 and CDR2 from the germline V gene are SSHAT and FNYEAQ (reference sequence). This CDR3 comprises 15 residues. The full variable domain, rest sourced from reference TRBV7-7 and TRBJ2-3, is GAGVSQSPRYKVTKRGQDVTLRCDPISSHATLYWYQQALGQGPEFLTYFNYEAQPDKSGLPSDRFSAERPEGSISTLTIQRTEQRDSAMYRCASSLAPGDTDTQYFGPGTRLTVL.

This clone was seen a single time. The V and J genes are TRBV11-2 and TRBJ1-2, with D hard to call. This CDR3 spans 14 amino acids. Trimming pared 5 bases from V and 6 bases from J, leaving 16 bases between. The V gene's germline CDR1 is SGHAT and CDR2 FQNNGV. CDR3 sequence reads: CASSPRALTHGYTF. The CDR3, as DNA: TGTGCCAGCAGCCCACGCGCGCTCACCCATGGCTACACCTTC.

The genes are TRBV6-2 or TRBV6-3 and TRBJ1-6; 7 nucleotides align to TRBD1. J lost 7 bases, V lost 6 bases, and 3 bases had no gene match. Germline assignment: CDR1 MNHEY and CDR2 SVGEGT. The CDR3 length is 13 residues. The DNA for the CDR3 is TGTGCCAGCAGCACAGGGGAGAATTCACCCCTCCACTTT. The encoded protein is CASSTGENSPLHF.

J is TRBJ2-2 and V is TRBV7-3, with TRBD1 matching 10 bases. Trimming removed 5 bases from V and 5 bases from J; junction bases left unmatched: 5. Germline assignment: CDR1 SGHTA and CDR2 FQGTGA. The CDR3 has 15 residues. The CDR3 nucleotides read TGTGCCAGCAGCAGGGACAGGGGTAAAACCGGGGAGCTGTTTTTT. This sequence encodes CASSRDRGKTGELFF.

The V gene is TRBV11-2, the J gene TRBJ2-5; TRBD2 matches at 12 bases. The V segment lost 0 bases and the J segment 2 bases; nucleotides outside the gene matches: 10. This CDR3 spans 19 amino acids. Germline values: CDR1 SGHAT, CDR2 FQNNGV. The CDR3 DNA sequence: TGTGCCAGCAGCTTAGACATATTCGGACTAGCGGGGCTGCAAGAGACCCAGTACTTC. Translating gives CASSLDIFGLAGLQETQYF.

The chain joins TRBV6-2 or TRBV6-3 to TRBJ2-1; 9 positions agree with TRBD2. CDR3 size: 14 residues. The V and J ends lost 5 bases and 8 bases, in that order; junction bases with no gene match: 7. Germline V gene sequence: CDR1 MNHEY, CDR2 SVGEGT. The CDR3 DNA reads TGTGCCAGCAGTCAACTAGCGGGCGGGGATGAGCAGTTCTTC. This gives the protein CASSQLAGGDEQFF.

V and J are TRBV11-1 and TRBJ2-5, with 11 bases lining up with TRBD2. The ends lost 5 bases at V and 1 base at J; junction bases unmatched: 3. This CDR3 comprises 15 residues. Germline assignment: CDR1 SGHAT and CDR2 FQDESV (reference sequence). This CDR3 is CASSLTSGSQETQYF. The CDR3 DNA reads as TGTGCCAGCAGCCTCACTAGCGGGAGCCAAGAGACCCAGTACTTC.

J is TRBJ1-2 and V is TRBV5-1, with no clear D. V was clipped by 0 bases and J by 4 bases, with 13 bases between them. The CDR3 runs 15 residues. Germline V gene data show CDR1 as SGHRS and CDR2 as YFSETQ. CDR3 in DNA: TGCGCCAGCAGCTTGGATTCGGCGGGCGGCTATGGCTACACCTTC. Translation: CASSLDSAGGYGYTF.

The V call is TRBV7-6, the J call TRBJ1-2; 8 positions match TRBD1. The germline CDR1 and CDR2 sequences are SGHVS and FNYEAQ. The length of the CDR3 is 17 residues. J lost 4 bases, V lost 2 bases, and 12 bases had no gene match. The CDR3 loop reads CASSLLRFGTGGYGYTF. The CDR3 DNA reads TGTGCCAGCAGCTTACTCCGGTTCGGGACAGGTGGCTATGGCTACACCTTC.

This chain connects TRBV3-1 (or the pseudogene TRBV3-2) to TRBJ2-3; 12 bases are a match to TRBD2. The CDR3 covers 17 residues. Trimming at V came to 3 bases and at J to 2 bases, leaving 6 bases not matched to a gene. CDR1 and CDR2 from the germline V gene are LGHDT and YNNKEL (reference sequence). In nucleotides, the CDR3 is TGTGCCAGCAGCCAGGGCTGGACTAGCGGGGTCACAGATACGCAGTATTTT. It encodes CASSQGWTSGVTDTQYF.

The chain recombines TRBV6-1 with TRBJ1-2; D is unresolved. The germline gives CDR1 MNHNS, CDR2 SASEGT. The CDR3 is 14 residues long. Trimming cost V 1 base and J 2 bases, with 8 bases left between them. CDR3 coding DNA: TGTGCCAGCAGTGAAGTGGGCAGAAACTATGGCTACACCTTC. Protein: CASSEVGRNYGYTF.

V usage is TRBV9 and J usage is TRBJ2-3, with D unclear. Trimming took off 0 bases at V and 3 bases at J, with 5 bases between the two ends. CDR1 is SGDLS and CDR2 is YYNGEE in the germline V gene. The CDR3 runs to 13 residues. CDR3 amino acids: CASSVVTTDTQYF. The CDR3 bases are TGTGCCAGCAGCGTAGTTACTACAGATACGCAGTATTTT.

V usage is TRBV4-1 and J usage is TRBJ1-4, with TRBD1 identical over 8 bases. This CDR3 is built from 15 residues. The junction had 3 bases not matched to a gene; V was cut back by 4 bases and J by 2 bases. Germline V CDR1 and CDR2: MGHRA, YSYEKL. The CDR3 region is CASSLQGATNEKLFF. CDR3 bases: TGCGCCAGCAGCCTTCAGGGGGCGACTAATGAAAAACTGTTTTTT.

This clone was counted a few times. This sequence joins TRBV7-9 and TRBJ1-5, with 8 bases aligning to TRBD1. This CDR3 is built from 15 residues. V trimming: 2 bases; J trimming: 5 bases; junction bases outside the gene matches: 5. Germline CDR1 reads SEHNR; CDR2 reads FQNEAQ (reference sequence). The CDR3 protein is CASSLQGAHDQPQHF. CDR3 DNA sequence: TGTGCCAGCAGCTTACAGGGGGCGCACGATCAGCCCCAGCATTTT.

The chain employs TRBV6-6 and TRBJ2-7; TRBD2 aligns across 9 bases. After removal of 5 bases from V and 2 bases from J, the junction contained 7 bases not matched to a gene. The CDR3 contains 15 residues. The germline CDR1 and CDR2 sequences are MNHNY and SVGAGI (reference sequence). CDR3 DNA sequence: TGTGCCAGCAGTCGGAATCCTAGCGGGGCCTACGAGCAGTACTTC. Amino acid sequence: CASSRNPSGAYEQYF.

This clone showed up just once. The rearrangement uses TRBV6-5 and TRBJ1-1; D possibly corresponds to TRBD1 (5 bases). This CDR3 region has 16 residues. Trimming removed 0 bases at V and 3 bases at J, with 14 bases between. The germline V gene encodes CDR1 MNHEY and CDR2 SVGAGI. The CDR3: CASSYSGGDGDTEAFF. The CDR3, as DNA: TGTGCCAGCAGTTACTCGGGAGGGGACGGGGACACTGAAGCTTTCTTT.

This clone was picked up a small number of times. V is TRBV6-5 and J is TRBJ1-3, with D tentatively TRBD1 (6 bases). The V gene's germline CDR1 is MNHEY and CDR2 SVGAGI. V dropped 7 bases and J dropped 8 bases, with 21 bases sitting between them. CDR3 length: 15 amino acids. The CDR3 sequence: CASIMRPEGGHTIYF. In nucleotides, the CDR3 is TGTGCCAGCATCATGAGACCCGAAGGGGGACACACCATATATTTT.

The J gene is TRBJ2-7, the V gene TRBV6-1; a weak D match, TRBD2 (6 bases). This CDR3 is 13 amino acids long. Germline-derived CDR1 and CDR2 are MNHNS and SASEGT. V dropped 2 bases and J dropped 3 bases, with 8 bases sitting between them. DNA for the CDR3: TGTGCCAGCAGTGAACCCGGGGGCTACGAGCAGTACTTC. Its protein product is CASSEPGGYEQYF.

The genes are TRBV4-2 and TRBJ2-2, with 8 bases identical to TRBD1. CDR3 length equals 15 residues. Germline loops: CDR1 LGHNA, CDR2 YNFKEQ. With V trimmed by 4 bases and J by 5 bases, 6 bases remained unmatched. The CDR3 loop is CASSPRTGRTGELFF. CDR3 nucleotide sequence: TGTGCCAGCAGCCCCCGGACAGGGAGGACCGGGGAGCTGTTTTTT.

The rearrangement links TRBV28 to TRBJ1-5, with D possibly TRBD1 on 6 matching bases. The CDR3 runs to 15 residues. Germline CDR1 MDHEN, CDR2 SYDVKM. V shed 5 bases and J shed 5 bases, with 16 bases lying between them. CDR3 sequence (DNA): TGTGCCAGCAGTCCCCCGGGGGGGGGCGATCAGCCCCAGCATTTT. This encodes CASSPPGGGDQPQHF.